Reported below is one T cell receptor beta chain. The antigen remains undetermined. Assay used: immunoSEQ multiplex PCR; TCRdb lists only in-frame clones, some missing. The table includes about 1 million clones, more than 60% detected once. This sample was taken from a study of shared clonotypes between healthy human individuals. This CDR3 contains 13 residues. V shed 4 bases, J shed 4 bases, and the junction held 4 bases outside the gene matches. The V gene's germline CDR1 is SGHRS and CDR2 YFSETQ. Study-wide findings and caveats: It was anticipated that sequencing depth would influence how many clonotypes donors shared.

V usage is TRBV5-1 and J usage is TRBJ2-5; 7 nucleotides match TRBD1. Specimen: memory CD4+ T cells sorted from blood. Subset given: CD45RA-negative fraction. This receptor was taken from a man between 18 and 29 years old in good health. CDR3 protein: CASSQGGGETQYF. CDR3 nucleotides: TGCGCCAGCAGCCAAGGGGGCGGAGAGACCCAGTACTTC.